The text below deals with one TCR beta chain. Its cognate antigen is unknown. Primers included in the PCR were 60 Vbeta and 13 Jbeta primers. Sequencing used immunoSEQ multiplex PCR; TCRdb keeps in-frame clones, though not all of them. Here the sample spans some 130,000 clones, approximately 80% being singletons. This record belongs to a study of cytomegalovirus exposure and HLA in healthy donors. Study-level points and caveats: Later work found most CMV-associated TCR beta chains apparently HLA-restricted. Association with HLA alleles at 0.05 false discovery rate was found for around 15,000 TCR beta sequences in a later analysis.

Germline CDR1 reads MDHEN; CDR2 reads SYDVKM. This CDR3 has 14 residues. Between the trimmed V and J ends, which lost 4 bases and 5 bases, there was a span of 14 bases. Donors sampled were nominally healthy, though unrecorded immune exposures were likely. Sequenced: PBMCs. The receptor was derived from a female donor in good health and CMV-seropositive. V is TRBV28 and J is TRBJ1-2; TRBD1 might be the D (6 bases). The CDR3 loop is CASSSGGRGYGYTF. CDR3 sequence (DNA): TGTGCCAGCAGTTCCGGCGGCAGGGGTTATGGCTACACCTTC.